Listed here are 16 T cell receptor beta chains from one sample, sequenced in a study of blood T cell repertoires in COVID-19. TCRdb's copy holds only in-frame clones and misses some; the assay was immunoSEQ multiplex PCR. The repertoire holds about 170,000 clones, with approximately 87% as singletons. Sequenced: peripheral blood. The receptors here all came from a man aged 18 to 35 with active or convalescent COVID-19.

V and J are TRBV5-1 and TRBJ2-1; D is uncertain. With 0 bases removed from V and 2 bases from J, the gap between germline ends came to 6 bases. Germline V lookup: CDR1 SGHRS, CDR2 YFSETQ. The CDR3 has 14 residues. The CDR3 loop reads CASSLGSPYNEQFF. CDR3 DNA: TGCGCCAGCAGCTTGGGTAGCCCCTACAATGAGCAGTTCTTC.

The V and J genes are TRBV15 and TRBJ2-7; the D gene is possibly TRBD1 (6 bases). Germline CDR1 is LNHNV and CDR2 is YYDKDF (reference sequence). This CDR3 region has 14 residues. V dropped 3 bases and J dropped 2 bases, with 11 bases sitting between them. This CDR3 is CATSRAGTTYEQYV. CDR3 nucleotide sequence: TGTGCCACCAGCAGGGCCGGGACAACCTACGAGCAGTACGTC.

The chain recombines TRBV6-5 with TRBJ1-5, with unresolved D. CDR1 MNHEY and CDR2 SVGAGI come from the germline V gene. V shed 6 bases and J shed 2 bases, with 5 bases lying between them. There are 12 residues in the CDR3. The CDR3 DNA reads TGTGCCAGCAGGGCAGGCAATCAGCCCCAGCATTTT. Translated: CASRAGNQPQHF.

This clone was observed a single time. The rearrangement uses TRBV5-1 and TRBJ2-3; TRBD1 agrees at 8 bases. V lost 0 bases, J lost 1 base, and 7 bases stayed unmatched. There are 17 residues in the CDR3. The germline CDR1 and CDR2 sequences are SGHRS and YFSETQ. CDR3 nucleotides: TGCGCCAGCAGCTTGGGGTTACCGGGACAGGGCACAGATACGCAGTATTTT. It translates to CASSLGLPGQGTDTQYF.

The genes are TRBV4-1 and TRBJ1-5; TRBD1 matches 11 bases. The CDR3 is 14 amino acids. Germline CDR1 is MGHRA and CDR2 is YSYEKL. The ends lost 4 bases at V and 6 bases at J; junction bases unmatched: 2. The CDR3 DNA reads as TGCGCCAGCAGCCCCGGACAGGGGGCTCAGCCCCAGCATTTT. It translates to CASSPGQGAQPQHF.

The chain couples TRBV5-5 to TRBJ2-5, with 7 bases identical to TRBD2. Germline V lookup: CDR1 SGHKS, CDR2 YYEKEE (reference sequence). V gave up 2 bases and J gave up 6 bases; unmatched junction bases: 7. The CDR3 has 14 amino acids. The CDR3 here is CASSLWEGGKTQYF. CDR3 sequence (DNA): TGTGCCAGCAGCTTATGGGAGGGCGGAAAGACCCAGTACTTC. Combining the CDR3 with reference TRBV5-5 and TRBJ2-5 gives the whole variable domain DAGVTQSPTHLIKTRGQQVTLRCSPISGHKSVSWYQQVLGQGPQFIFQYYEKEERGRGNFPDRFSARQFPNYSSELNVNALLLGDSALYLCASSLWEGGKTQYFGPGTRLLVL.

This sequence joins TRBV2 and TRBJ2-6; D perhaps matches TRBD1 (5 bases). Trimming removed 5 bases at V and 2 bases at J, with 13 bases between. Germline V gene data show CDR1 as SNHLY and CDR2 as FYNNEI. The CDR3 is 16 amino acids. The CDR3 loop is CASSSQGAPGANVLTF. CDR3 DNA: TGTGCCAGCAGTTCGCAGGGTGCCCCTGGGGCCAACGTCCTGACTTTC.

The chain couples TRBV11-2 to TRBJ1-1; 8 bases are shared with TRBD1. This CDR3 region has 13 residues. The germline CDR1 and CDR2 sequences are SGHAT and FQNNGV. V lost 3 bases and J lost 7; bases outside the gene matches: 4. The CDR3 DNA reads TGTGCCAGCAGCTTGACAGGGGTTGGTGAAGCTTTCTTT. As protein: CASSLTGVGEAFF.

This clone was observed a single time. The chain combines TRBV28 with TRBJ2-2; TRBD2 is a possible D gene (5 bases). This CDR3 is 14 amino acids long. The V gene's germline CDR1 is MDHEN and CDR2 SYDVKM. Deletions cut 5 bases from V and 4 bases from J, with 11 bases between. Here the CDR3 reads CASSRGPFTGELFF. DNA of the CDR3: TGTGCCAGCAGTCGCGGGCCTTTCACCGGGGAGCTGTTTTTT.

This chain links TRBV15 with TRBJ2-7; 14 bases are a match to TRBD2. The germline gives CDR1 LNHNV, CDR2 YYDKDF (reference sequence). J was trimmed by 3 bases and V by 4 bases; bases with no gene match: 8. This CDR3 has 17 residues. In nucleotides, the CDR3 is TGTGCCACCAGCACGCTGACTAGCGGGAGGGCACGCTACGAGCAGTACTTC. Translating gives CATSTLTSGRARYEQYF. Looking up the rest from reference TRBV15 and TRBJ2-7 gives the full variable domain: DAMVIQNPRYQVTQFGKPVTLSCSQTLNHNVMYWYQQKSSQAPKLLFHYYDKDFNNEADTPDNFQSRRPNTSFCFLDIRSPGLGDTAMYLCATSTLTSGRARYEQYFGPGTRLTVT.

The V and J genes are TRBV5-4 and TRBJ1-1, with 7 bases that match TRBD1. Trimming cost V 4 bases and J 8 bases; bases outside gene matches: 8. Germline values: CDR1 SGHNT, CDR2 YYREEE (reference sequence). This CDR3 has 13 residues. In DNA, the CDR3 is TGTGCCAGCAGCCCAAGACAGGGCCTAGAAGCTTTCTTT. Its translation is CASSPRQGLEAFF.

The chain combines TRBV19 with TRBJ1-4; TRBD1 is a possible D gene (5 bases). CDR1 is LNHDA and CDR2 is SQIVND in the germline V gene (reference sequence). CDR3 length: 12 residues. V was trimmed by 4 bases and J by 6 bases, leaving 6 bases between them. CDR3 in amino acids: CASSKTDEKLFF. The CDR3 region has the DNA TGTGCCAGTAGTAAGACAGATGAAAAACTGTTTTTT.

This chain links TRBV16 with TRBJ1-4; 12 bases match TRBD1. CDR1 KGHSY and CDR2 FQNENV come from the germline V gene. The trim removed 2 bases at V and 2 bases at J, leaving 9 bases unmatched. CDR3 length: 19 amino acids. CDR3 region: CASSQQGTGGFGTNEKLFF. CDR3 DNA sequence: TGTGCCAGCAGCCAACAAGGGACAGGGGGCTTTGGCACTAATGAAAAACTGTTTTTT.

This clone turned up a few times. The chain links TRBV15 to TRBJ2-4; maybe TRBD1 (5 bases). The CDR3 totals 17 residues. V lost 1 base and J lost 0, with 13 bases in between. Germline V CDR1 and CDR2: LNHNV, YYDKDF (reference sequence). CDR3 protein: CATSRVTGFLAKNIQYF. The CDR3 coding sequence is TGTGCCACCAGCAGAGTCACAGGTTTCCTAGCCAAAAACATTCAGTACTTC.

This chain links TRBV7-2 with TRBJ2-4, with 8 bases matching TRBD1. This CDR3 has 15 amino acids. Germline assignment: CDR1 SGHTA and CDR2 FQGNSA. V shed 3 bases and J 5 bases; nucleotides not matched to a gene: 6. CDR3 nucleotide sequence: TGTGCCAGCAGCTTCCGGACAGGGCGGGAAAACATTCAGTACTTC. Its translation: CASSFRTGRENIQYF.

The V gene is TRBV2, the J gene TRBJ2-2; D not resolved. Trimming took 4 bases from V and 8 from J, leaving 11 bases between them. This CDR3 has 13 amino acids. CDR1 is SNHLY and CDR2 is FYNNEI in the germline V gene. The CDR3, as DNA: TGTGCCAGCAGTGCTGACATGGTTGGGGAGCTGTTTTTT. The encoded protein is CASSADMVGELFF. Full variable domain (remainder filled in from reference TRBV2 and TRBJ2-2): EPEVTQTPSHQVTQMGQEVILRCVPISNHLYFYWYRQILGQKVEFLVSFYNNEISEKSEIFDDQFSVERPDGSNFTLKIRSTKLEDSAMYFCASSADMVGELFFGEGSRLTVL.